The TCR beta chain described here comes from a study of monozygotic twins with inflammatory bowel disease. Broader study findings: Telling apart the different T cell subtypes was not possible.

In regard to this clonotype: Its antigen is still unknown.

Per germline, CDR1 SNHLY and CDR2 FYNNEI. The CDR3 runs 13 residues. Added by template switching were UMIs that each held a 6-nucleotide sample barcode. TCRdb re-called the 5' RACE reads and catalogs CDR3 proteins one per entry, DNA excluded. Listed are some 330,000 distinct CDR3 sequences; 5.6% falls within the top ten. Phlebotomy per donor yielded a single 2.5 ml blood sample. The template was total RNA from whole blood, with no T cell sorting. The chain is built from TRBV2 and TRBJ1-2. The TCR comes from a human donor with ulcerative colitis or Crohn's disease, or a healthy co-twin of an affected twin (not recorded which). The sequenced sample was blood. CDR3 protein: CASSEGGNYGYTF.